This T cell receptor beta chain was recovered during a study of graft-versus-host responses after intestinal transplantation. The overall study: Every recipient had anti-thymocyte globulin induction and roughly three years of tacrolimus plus steroids. General study results and limits: Early HvG declines after transplant were associated with peak circulating GvH clone levels.

As concerns this clone: Its antigen is undetermined.

The V gene's germline CDR1 is SGHRS and CDR2 YFSETQ. This CDR3 has 15 residues. V dropped 4 bases and J dropped 3 bases, with 17 bases sitting between them. Assay: immunoSEQ multiplex PCR; the TCRdb copy retains only in-frame clones and omits some. The sample shows some 40,000 clones, roughly nine tenths of them seen only once. The starting material was PBMCs, obtained 524 days after transplant. This TCR was sampled from a human patient who received an intestinal transplant, so some T cells may come from the graft donor. The rearrangement joins TRBV5-1 to TRBJ2-7; D unresolved. The CDR3 DNA is TGCGCCAGCAGCAATACCGGGTCGTCGGTCTACGAGCAGTACTTC. This codes for CASSNTGSSVYEQYF.